The 8 T cell receptor beta chains given below trace back to one sample, sequenced in a study of early T cells in non-severe SARS-CoV-2 infection. TCRdb re-analysed the 5' RACE reads in MiXCR, keeping a single row per CDR3 protein. Among tens of thousands of distinct CDR3 sequences listed, approximately 12% were seen once. The starting material was whole blood, obtained at baseline. All receptors come from an adult who was a healthcare worker with PCR-confirmed SARS-CoV-2 infection or an uninfected control (not recorded which). The donor label of this sample is uncertain.

This chain connects TRBV4-1 to TRBJ1-6; D uncertain. Per the germline V gene, CDR1 is MGHRA and CDR2 is YSYEKL. This CDR3 spans 15 amino acids. The V and J ends lost 0 bases and 7 bases respectively, with 10 bases between them. CDR3 sequence: CASSQEQRSNSPLHF. CDR3 sequence (DNA): TGCGCCAGCAGCCAAGAACAGAGGTCGAATTCACCCCTCCACTTT.

This clonotype was detected ten times or more. This chain joins TRBV7-8 and TRBJ2-5, with 16 bases lining up with TRBD2. Germline CDR1 SGHVS, CDR2 FQNEAQ. Trimming cost V 5 bases and J 1 base; bases outside gene matches: 4. This CDR3 has 17 amino acids. The CDR3 loop is CASSPGTSGRAQETQYF. The CDR3 bases are TGTGCCAGCAGCCCCGGGACTAGCGGGAGGGCCCAAGAGACCCAGTACTTC.

The V gene is TRBV6-4, the J gene TRBJ2-5; 10 bases line up with TRBD2. Germline V gives CDR1 MRHNA, CDR2 SNTAGT. Trimming cost V 6 bases and J 5 bases; bases outside gene matches: 3. There are 13 residues in the CDR3. DNA for the CDR3: TGTGCCAGCAGCAGGACTAGCGGCGAGACCCAGTACTTC. This gives the protein CASSRTSGETQYF.

V gene TRBV7-6 combines with J gene TRBJ2-2; D perhaps matches TRBD1 (5 bases). Germline V gene data show CDR1 as SGHVS and CDR2 as FNYEAQ. This CDR3 spans 15 amino acids. V dropped 1 base and J dropped 5 bases, with 11 bases sitting between them. CDR3 sequence (DNA): TGTGCCAGCAGCTTAGGGGCAGGGCATACCGGGGAGCTGTTTTTT. Translated, it gives CASSLGAGHTGELFF.

This clonotype was counted ten times or more. V is TRBV5-1 and J is TRBJ2-5, with D perhaps being TRBD1 or TRBD2 (5 bases each). This CDR3 is built from 16 residues. CDR1 is SGHRS, CDR2 YFSETQ, per germline. Between the trimmed V and J ends, which lost 4 bases and 2 bases, there was a span of 18 bases. The CDR3 loop is CASSPTGSGKQETQYF. CDR3 sequence (DNA): TGCGCCAGCAGCCCCACAGGATCGGGAAAGCAAGAGACCCAGTACTTC. The complete variable domain, with remaining parts taken from reference TRBV5-1 and TRBJ2-5, reads KAGVTQTPRYLIKTRGQQVTLSCSPISGHRSVSWYQQTPGQGLQFLFEYFSETQRNKGNFPGRFSGRQFSNSRSEMNVSTLELGDSALYLCASSPTGSGKQETQYFGPGTRLLVL.

The table lists this clonotype with many counts. The chain recombines TRBV25-1 with TRBJ1-1; 7 bases match TRBD1. V lost 5 bases, J lost 0 bases, and 3 bases stayed unmatched. This CDR3 region has 14 residues. Germline V gene sequence: CDR1 MGHDK, CDR2 SYGVNS. The DNA of the CDR3 is TGTGCCAGCAGTAGGGGACAGTTGAACACTGAAGCTTTCTTT. It translates to CASSRGQLNTEAFF.

This chain joins TRBV15 and TRBJ1-4; 8 bases agree with TRBD1. This CDR3 has 14 amino acids. Germline V gene data show CDR1 as LNHNV and CDR2 as YYDKDF (reference sequence). Losses at the gene ends were 5 bases for V and 7 bases for J; bases not matched to a gene: 6. This chain's CDR3 is CATSFGQGGEKLFF. DNA for the CDR3: TGTGCCACCAGCTTCGGACAGGGTGGTGAAAAACTGTTTTTT. Complete variable domain (other parts from reference TRBV15 and TRBJ1-4): DAMVIQNPRYQVTQFGKPVTLSCSQTLNHNVMYWYQQKSSQAPKLLFHYYDKDFNNEADTPDNFQSRRPNTSFCFLDIRSPGLGDTAMYLCATSFGQGGEKLFFGSGTQLSVL.

This clonotype was detected only a few times. The chain has TRBV28 and TRBJ2-3; 9 nucleotides match TRBD2. The V gene end was trimmed by 6 bases and the J gene end by 3 bases; junction bases not matched to a gene: 10. Germline V lookup: CDR1 MDHEN, CDR2 SYDVKM. The CDR3 spans 16 residues. This CDR3 reads CASRIPSGRSTDTQYF. The CDR3 coding sequence is TGTGCCAGCAGGATCCCGAGCGGGAGGTCGACAGATACGCAGTATTTT.